The 6 T cell receptor beta chains below all came from one sample that was sequenced in a study of blood T cell repertoires in COVID-19. Clones were read by immunoSEQ multiplex PCR, and TCRdb kept only the in-frame ones, dropping some. The repertoire holds 100,000 or so clones, more than 90% seen once, with about 4% in the top ten. Sequenced sample: peripheral blood. Source of these receptors: a young man with acute or convalescent COVID-19.

The chain recombines TRBV10-3 with TRBJ2-3; 10 bases agree with TRBD2. J lost 1 base, V lost 2 bases, and 3 bases had no gene match. This CDR3 has 16 amino acids. Per germline, CDR1 ENHRY and CDR2 SYGVKD. The CDR3 region is CAISEITSGGTDTQYF. In DNA form, the CDR3 reads TGTGCCATCAGTGAGATAACTAGCGGGGGCACAGATACGCAGTATTTT.

The gene calls are TRBV13 and TRBJ2-5, with 9 bases fitting TRBD1. Losses at the gene ends were 4 bases for V and 5 bases for J; bases not matched to a gene: 2. Germline V gene lookup returns CDR1 PRHDT and CDR2 FYEKMQ (reference sequence). The CDR3 runs to 13 residues. In nucleotides, the CDR3 is TGTGCCAGCAGCTCCGACAGGGGGGAGACCCAGTACTTC. Encoded protein: CASSSDRGETQYF.

The J gene is TRBJ1-2, the V gene TRBV6-1, with D possibly being TRBD1 (6 bases). Trimming left V 4 bases short and J 4 bases short, with 19 bases between. The CDR3 is made up of 16 amino acids. Germline CDR1 MNHNS, CDR2 SASEGT. The DNA for the CDR3 is TGTGCCAGCAGTGGTCGACTCGGGGGGGGCAGCTATGGCTACACCTTC. Its protein product is CASSGRLGGGSYGYTF.

This rearrangement joins TRBV5-6 to TRBJ1-2; 7 nucleotides match TRBD1. With 0 bases clipped from V and 0 bases from J, the junction kept 8 bases outside the gene matches. Germline CDR1 and CDR2: SGHDT and YYEEEE. CDR3 length equals 17 residues. The CDR3 loop is CASSLVRGREANYGYTF. As DNA, the CDR3 is TGTGCCAGCAGCTTGGTGAGGGGGCGAGAGGCTAACTATGGCTACACCTTC.

The rearrangement joins TRBV18 to TRBJ2-3; a possible D gene is TRBD1 (6 bases). CDR1 KGHSH and CDR2 LQKENI come from the germline V gene. The V end was cut by 8 bases, the J end by 0 bases, with 12 bases between. The CDR3 is 14 amino acids. The CDR3 loop reads CASLSDSSTDTQYF. The CDR3 DNA reads as TGTGCCAGCCTATCGGACAGTAGCACAGATACGCAGTATTTT.

This rearrangement joins TRBV19 to TRBJ1-5; 10 bases are shared with TRBD1. From germline, CDR1 is LNHDA and CDR2 SQIVND (reference sequence). Trimming took 3 bases from V and 6 from J; bases not matched to a gene: 14. This CDR3 has 18 amino acids. As DNA, the CDR3 is TGTGCCAGTAGTATTTACCCTCTGGACAGGGGGAATTTTCAGCCCCAGCATTTT. Translation: CASSIYPLDRGNFQPQHF.